The sequence of this T cell receptor beta chain was determined in a study of blood T cell repertoires in COVID-19. Study at large: From T cells, B-cell-depleted T cells, or PBMCs came the material, which was cDNA or gDNA.

Original processing methods: It was from reference gene primer amplification that nucleated cell counts were estimated. Sequencing used immunoSEQ multiplex PCR; TCRdb keeps in-frame clones, though not all of them. V and J calls and clone size follow that table, whereas D and trimming were derived from the DNA. The sample lists about 200,000 clones; 65% to 85% were seen once. CDR1 is LGHNA, CDR2 YSLEER, per germline. The CDR3 extends over 13 amino acids. Deletions cut 0 bases from V and 8 bases from J, with 10 bases between. Sequencing was done on a sample of peripheral blood. The TCR was taken from a human donor in a cohort sampled during active COVID-19. The chain links TRBV4-3 to TRBJ1-2; unclear D gene. The CDR3 spells CASSQDLGEGYTF. CDR3 sequence (DNA): TGCGCCAGCAGCCAAGATCTCGGAGAAGGCTACACCTTC.